One sample yielded the 12 T cell receptor beta chains listed below, sequenced in a study of blood T cell dynamics during melanoma immunotherapy (TCRdb year 2020). This specimen's time point label, interpreted: pre-treatment baseline. The library was prepared using the immunoSEQ multiplex PCR assay. TCRdb took over this immuneACCESS table, retaining in-frame rearrangements with V and J assigned. Such tables are incomplete; in checked studies, under half of the missing clones stem from an unresolved V gene, and the remainder is unexplained. Across this sample there are approximately 9,800 clones, with around 87% seen only once. The leading ten clones occupy about a tenth of the sample. The sequencing used blood, collected from a patient treated with checkpoint blockade. The receptor source for this set is a human donor with melanoma.

The rearrangement joins TRBV4-1 to TRBJ1-3; D is possibly TRBD1 (5 bases). Trimming left V 5 bases short and J 4 bases short, with 12 bases between. The CDR3 extends over 14 amino acids. CDR1 and CDR2 from the germline V gene are MGHRA and YSYEKL. The CDR3 spells CASSLQAAGNTIYF. The CDR3 DNA sequence: TGCGCCAGCAGCTTACAGGCCGCCGGAAACACCATATATTTT.

V is TRBV19 and J is TRBJ2-3; TRBD1 matches at 9 bases. V trimming: 10 bases; J trimming: 11 bases; junction bases outside the gene matches: 13. The CDR3 covers 13 residues. The V gene's germline CDR1 is LNHDA and CDR2 SQIVND (reference sequence). In DNA, the CDR3 is TGTGCCACCGGGACAGGGAGTTCCTCGAGGCAGTATTTT. Translation: CATGTGSSSRQYF.

The V call is TRBV10-3, the J call TRBJ2-3; D tentatively fits TRBD1 or TRBD2 (5 bases each). The CDR3 loop spans 14 amino acids. V shed 8 bases and J shed 1 base, with 13 bases lying between them. CDR1 and CDR2 (germline): ENHRY, SYGVKD. The CDR3 loop reads CAIGDGEGTDTQYF. CDR3 nucleotides: TGTGCCATCGGGGACGGAGAGGGCACAGATACGCAGTATTTT.

V gene TRBV30 combines with J gene TRBJ2-7, with D possibly TRBD1 on 6 matching bases. The germline CDR1 and CDR2 sequences are GTSNPN and SVGIG (reference sequence). V lost 8 bases, J lost 3 bases, and 11 bases lay in between. The CDR3 length is 11 residues. CDR3 region: CAGGGNYEQYF. As DNA, the CDR3 is TGTGCCGGGGGCGGAAACTACGAGCAGTACTTC.

By sample share, this clone is large. V usage is TRBV7-2 and J usage is TRBJ2-5, with 7 bases that match TRBD1. V dropped 0 bases and J dropped 2; count of bases not matched to a gene: 0. Per germline, CDR1 SGHTA and CDR2 FQGNSA. The CDR3 length is 14 residues. Written as DNA, the CDR3 is TGTGCCAGCAGCTTAGCGGGACAGCAAGAGACCCAGTACTTC. This translates into CASSLAGQQETQYF.

This chain uses TRBV14 with TRBJ2-3; TRBD1 might be the D (5 bases). The CDR3 extends over 16 amino acids. Germline assignment: CDR1 SGHDN and CDR2 FVKESK. V was clipped by 0 bases and J by 4 bases, with 14 bases between them. The chain's CDR3 is CASSQDSRVGADTQYF. The CDR3 nucleotides read TGTGCCAGCAGCCAAGATTCCAGGGTAGGGGCAGATACGCAGTATTTT.

The chain is built from TRBV21-1 and TRBJ2-1; the D call of TRBD1 is as the table states it, not checked on the DNA. TRBV21-1 is classified as a pseudogene. This CDR3 is 15 amino acids long. The CDR3, as DNA: TGTGCCAGCAGCTCGACAGGTAGCTCCTACAATGAGCAGTTCTTC. Translation gives CASSSTGSSYNEQFF.

This chain links TRBV5-1 with TRBJ2-1, with TRBD2 matching over 11 bases. Per germline, CDR1 SGHRS and CDR2 YFSETQ. J gave up 6 bases and V 4 bases, and 3 bases lay outside the gene matches. The CDR3 has 14 residues. The DNA for the CDR3 is TGCGCCAGCAGCCGTAGCGGGGGGGCCAATGAGCAGTTCTTC. It codes for CASSRSGGANEQFF.

This clone was counted a single time. The J gene is TRBJ2-7, the V gene TRBV4-1; 8 positions match TRBD2. V lost 3 bases to trimming and J lost 6 bases; unmatched junction nucleotides: 7. The CDR3 has 14 residues. Germline V gives CDR1 MGHRA, CDR2 YSYEKL. The CDR3 reads CASSQGQTSAEQYF. CDR3 bases: TGCGCCAGCAGCCAGGGCCAGACTAGCGCCGAGCAGTACTTC.

The gene calls are TRBV28 and TRBJ2-4; 9 positions match TRBD1. Trimming at V came to 10 bases and at J to 2 bases, leaving 6 bases not matched to a gene. The germline CDR1 and CDR2 sequences are MDHEN and SYDVKM. CDR3 length: 14 amino acids. CDR3 nucleotide sequence: TGTGCCACAGGACAGGGGAGTTCCAAAAACATTCAGTACTTC. Translation: CATGQGSSKNIQYF.

This clone was observed a single time. This rearrangement joins TRBV4-3 to TRBJ2-7, with D hard to call. This CDR3 is built from 17 residues. Trimming shortened V by 0 bases and J by 0 bases, and 15 bases separated the two germline ends. Germline V gene sequence: CDR1 LGHNA, CDR2 YSLEER. The CDR3 nucleotides are TGCGCCAGCAGCCAAGATCTGTCTATCTCAGGCTCCTACGAGCAGTACTTC. It yields the protein CASSQDLSISGSYEQYF.

The chain has TRBV7-2 and TRBJ1-2, with D hard to call. Germline V gene data show CDR1 as SGHTA and CDR2 as FQGNSA. V gave up 4 bases and J gave up 5 bases, with 11 bases separating them. The CDR3 runs 13 residues. DNA for the CDR3: TGTGCCAGCAGCTCTTTGCGTGGTTATGGCTACACCTTC. This gives the protein CASSSLRGYGYTF.